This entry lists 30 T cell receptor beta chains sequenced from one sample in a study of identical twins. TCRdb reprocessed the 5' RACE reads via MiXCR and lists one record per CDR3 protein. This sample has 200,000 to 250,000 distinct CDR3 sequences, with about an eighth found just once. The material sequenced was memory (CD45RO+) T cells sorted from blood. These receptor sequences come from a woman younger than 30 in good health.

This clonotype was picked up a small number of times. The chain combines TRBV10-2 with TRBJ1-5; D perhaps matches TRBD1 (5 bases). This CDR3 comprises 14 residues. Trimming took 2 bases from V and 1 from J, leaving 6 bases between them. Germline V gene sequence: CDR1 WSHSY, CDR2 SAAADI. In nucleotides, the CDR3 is TGCGCCAGCAGTGAGGGGGCGAGCAATCAGCCCCAGCATTTT. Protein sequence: CASSEGASNQPQHF.

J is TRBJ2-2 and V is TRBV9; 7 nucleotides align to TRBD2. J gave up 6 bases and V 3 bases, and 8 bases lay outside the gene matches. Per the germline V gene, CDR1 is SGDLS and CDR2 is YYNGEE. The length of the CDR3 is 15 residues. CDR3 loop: CASSDRDYPPGELFF. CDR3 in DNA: TGTGCCAGCAGCGACCGGGACTACCCTCCCGGGGAGCTGTTTTTT.

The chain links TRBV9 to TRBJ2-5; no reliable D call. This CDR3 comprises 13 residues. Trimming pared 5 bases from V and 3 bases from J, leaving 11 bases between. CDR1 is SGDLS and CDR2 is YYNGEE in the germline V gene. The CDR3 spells CASRRITEETQYF. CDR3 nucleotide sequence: TGTGCCAGCAGACGGATAACCGAAGAGACCCAGTACTTC.

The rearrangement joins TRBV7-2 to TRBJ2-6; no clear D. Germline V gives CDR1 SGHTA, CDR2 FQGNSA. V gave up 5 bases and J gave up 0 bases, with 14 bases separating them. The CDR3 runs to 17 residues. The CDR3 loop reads CASSVQVGLSGANVLTF. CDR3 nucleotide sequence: TGTGCCAGCAGCGTGCAAGTAGGCCTCTCTGGGGCCAACGTCCTGACTTTC.

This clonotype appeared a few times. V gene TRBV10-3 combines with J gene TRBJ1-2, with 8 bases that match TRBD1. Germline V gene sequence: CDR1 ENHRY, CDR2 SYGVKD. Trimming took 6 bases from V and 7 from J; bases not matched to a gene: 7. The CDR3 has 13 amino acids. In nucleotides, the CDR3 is TGTGCCATCAGGGAGGGACAGGAAGGTGGCTACACCTTC. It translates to CAIREGQEGGYTF.

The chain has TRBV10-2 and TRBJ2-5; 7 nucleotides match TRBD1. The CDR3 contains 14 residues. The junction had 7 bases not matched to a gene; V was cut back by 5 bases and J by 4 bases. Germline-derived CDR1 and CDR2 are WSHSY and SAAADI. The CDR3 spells CASSQMTGRETQYF. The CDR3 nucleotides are TGCGCCAGCAGTCAGATGACAGGGCGAGAGACCCAGTACTTC.

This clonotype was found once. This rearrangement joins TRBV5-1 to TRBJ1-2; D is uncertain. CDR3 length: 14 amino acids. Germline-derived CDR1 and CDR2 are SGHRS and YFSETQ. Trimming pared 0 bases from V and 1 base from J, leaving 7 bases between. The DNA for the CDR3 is TGCGCCAGCAGCTTGGCCGGGATTAACTATGGCTACACCTTC. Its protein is CASSLAGINYGYTF.

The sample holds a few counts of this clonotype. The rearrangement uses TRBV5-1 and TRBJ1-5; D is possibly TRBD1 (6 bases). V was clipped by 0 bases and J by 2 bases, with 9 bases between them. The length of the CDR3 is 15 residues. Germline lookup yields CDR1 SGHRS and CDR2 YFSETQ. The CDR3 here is CASSLGAGGNQPQHF. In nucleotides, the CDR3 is TGCGCCAGCAGCTTGGGAGCAGGGGGCAATCAGCCCCAGCATTTT.

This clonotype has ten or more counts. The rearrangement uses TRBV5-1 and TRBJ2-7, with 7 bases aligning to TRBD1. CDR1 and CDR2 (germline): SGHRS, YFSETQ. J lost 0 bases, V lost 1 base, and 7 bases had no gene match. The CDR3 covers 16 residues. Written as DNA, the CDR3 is TGCGCCAGCAGCTTGCTTTTGGGACAGTCCTCCTACGAGCAGTACTTC. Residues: CASSLLLGQSSYEQYF.

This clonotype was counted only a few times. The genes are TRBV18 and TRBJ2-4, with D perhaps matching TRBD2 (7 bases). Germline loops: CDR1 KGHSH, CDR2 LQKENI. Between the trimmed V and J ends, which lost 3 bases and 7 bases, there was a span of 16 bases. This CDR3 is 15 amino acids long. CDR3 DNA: TGTGCCAGCTCACCTAGTTGGGGGGGCGAGAACATTCAGTACTTC. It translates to CASSPSWGGENIQYF.

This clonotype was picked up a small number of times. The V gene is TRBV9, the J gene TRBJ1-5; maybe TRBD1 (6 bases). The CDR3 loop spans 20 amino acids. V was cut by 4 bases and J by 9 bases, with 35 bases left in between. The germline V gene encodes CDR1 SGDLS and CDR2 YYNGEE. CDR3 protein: CASSPHSGEGVFVVLRPQHF. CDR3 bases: TGTGCCAGCAGCCCCCACTCCGGGGAGGGGGTATTCGTTGTTTTACGGCCCCAGCATTTT.

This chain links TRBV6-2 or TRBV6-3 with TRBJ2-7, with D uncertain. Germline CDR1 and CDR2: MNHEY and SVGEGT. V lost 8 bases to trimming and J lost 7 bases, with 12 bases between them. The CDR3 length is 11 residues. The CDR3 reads CASRTGREQYF. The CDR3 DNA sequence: TGTGCCAGCCGGACGGGTCGGGAGCAGTACTTC.

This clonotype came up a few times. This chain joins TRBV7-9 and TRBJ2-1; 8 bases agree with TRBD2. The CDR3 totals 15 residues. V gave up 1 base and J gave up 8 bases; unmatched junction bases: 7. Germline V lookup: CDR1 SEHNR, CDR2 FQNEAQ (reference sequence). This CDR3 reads CASSLGIAGNDEQFF. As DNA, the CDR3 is TGTGCCAGCAGCTTAGGGATAGCGGGAAATGATGAGCAGTTCTTC.

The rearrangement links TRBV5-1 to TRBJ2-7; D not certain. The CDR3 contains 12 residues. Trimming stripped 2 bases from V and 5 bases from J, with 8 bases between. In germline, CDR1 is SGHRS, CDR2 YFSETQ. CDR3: CASSLTFDEQYF. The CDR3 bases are TGCGCCAGCAGCTTAACATTCGACGAGCAGTACTTC. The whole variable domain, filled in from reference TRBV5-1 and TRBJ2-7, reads KAGVTQTPRYLIKTRGQQVTLSCSPISGHRSVSWYQQTPGQGLQFLFEYFSETQRNKGNFPGRFSGRQFSNSRSEMNVSTLELGDSALYLCASSLTFDEQYFGPGTRLTVT.

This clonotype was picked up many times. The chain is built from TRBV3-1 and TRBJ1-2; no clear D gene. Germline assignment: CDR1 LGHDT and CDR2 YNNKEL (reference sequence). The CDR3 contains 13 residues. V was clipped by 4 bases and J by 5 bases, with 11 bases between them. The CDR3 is CASSPRAQYGYTF. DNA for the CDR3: TGTGCCAGCAGCCCAAGGGCGCAGTATGGCTACACCTTC.

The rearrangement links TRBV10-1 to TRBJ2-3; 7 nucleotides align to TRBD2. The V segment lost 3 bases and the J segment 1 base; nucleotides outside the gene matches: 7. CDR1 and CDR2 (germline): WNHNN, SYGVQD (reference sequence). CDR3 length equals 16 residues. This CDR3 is CASSECASGCTDTQYF. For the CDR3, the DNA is TGCGCCAGCAGTGAATGCGCTAGCGGATGCACAGATACGCAGTATTTT.

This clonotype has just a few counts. In DNA, the CDR3 is TGTGCCAGCAGCCAGGGGCCGGTCTCCTACAATGAGCAGTTCTTC. The encoded protein is CASSQGPVSYNEQFF. This chain uses TRBV3-1 with TRBJ2-1; tentative D call: TRBD1 (5 bases). The CDR3 has 15 amino acids. Trimming took off 3 bases at V and 0 bases at J, with 9 bases between the two ends. Germline CDR1 and CDR2: LGHDT and YNNKEL (reference sequence).

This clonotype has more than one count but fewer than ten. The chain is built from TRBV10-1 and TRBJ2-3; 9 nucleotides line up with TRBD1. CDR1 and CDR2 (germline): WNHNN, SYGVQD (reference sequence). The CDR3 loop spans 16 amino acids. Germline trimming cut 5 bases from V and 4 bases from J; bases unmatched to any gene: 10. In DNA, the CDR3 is TGCGCCAGCAGTAACCCGGGACAGGGTCTGCCAGATACGCAGTATTTT. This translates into CASSNPGQGLPDTQYF.

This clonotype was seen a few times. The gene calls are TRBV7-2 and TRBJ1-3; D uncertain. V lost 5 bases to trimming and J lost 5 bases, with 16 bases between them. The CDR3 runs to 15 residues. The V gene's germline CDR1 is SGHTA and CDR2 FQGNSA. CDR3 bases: TGTGCCAGCAGCCTAGGTGCAGTAGATAGAAACACCATATATTTT. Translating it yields CASSLGAVDRNTIYF.

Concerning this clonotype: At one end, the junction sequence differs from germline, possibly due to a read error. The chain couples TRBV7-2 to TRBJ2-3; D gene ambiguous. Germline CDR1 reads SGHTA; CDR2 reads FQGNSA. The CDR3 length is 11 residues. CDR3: CAISLTDTQYF. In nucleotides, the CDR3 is TGTGCCATCAGCTTAACAGATACGCAGTATTTT.

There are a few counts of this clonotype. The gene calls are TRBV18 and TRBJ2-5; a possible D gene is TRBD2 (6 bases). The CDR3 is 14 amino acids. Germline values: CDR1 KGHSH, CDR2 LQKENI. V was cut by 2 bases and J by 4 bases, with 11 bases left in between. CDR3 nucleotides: TGTGCCAGCTCACCATCCGGGAGTAGAGAGACCCAGTACTTC. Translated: CASSPSGSRETQYF. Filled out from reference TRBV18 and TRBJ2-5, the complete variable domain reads NAGVMQNPRHLVRRRGQEARLRCSPMKGHSHVYWYRQLPEEGLKFMVYLQKENIIDESGMPKERFSAEFPKEGPSILRIQQVVRGDSAAYFCASSPSGSRETQYFGPGTRLLVL.

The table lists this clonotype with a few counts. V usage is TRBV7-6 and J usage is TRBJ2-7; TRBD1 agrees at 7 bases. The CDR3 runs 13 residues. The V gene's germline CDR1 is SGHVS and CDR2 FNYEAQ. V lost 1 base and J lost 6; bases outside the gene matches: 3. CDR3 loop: CASSLDRGGEQYF. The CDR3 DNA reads TGTGCCAGCAGCTTAGACAGGGGTGGCGAGCAGTACTTC. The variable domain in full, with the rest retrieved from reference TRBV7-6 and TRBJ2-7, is GAGVSQSPRYKVTKRGQDVALRCDPISGHVSLYWYRQALGQGPEFLTYFNYEAQQDKSGLPNDRFSAERPEGSISTLTIQRTEQRDSAMYRCASSLDRGGEQYFGPGTRLTVT.

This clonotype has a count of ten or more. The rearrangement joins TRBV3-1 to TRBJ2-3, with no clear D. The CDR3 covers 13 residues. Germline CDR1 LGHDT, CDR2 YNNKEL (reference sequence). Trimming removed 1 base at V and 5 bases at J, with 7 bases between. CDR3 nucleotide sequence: TGTGCCAGCAGCCAAGGAAGTAGAGATACGCAGTATTTT. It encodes CASSQGSRDTQYF.

CDR3: CSARIAGKNTGELFF. The CDR3 DNA reads as TGCAGTGCTAGAATAGCGGGAAAGAACACCGGGGAGCTGTTTTTT. V usage is TRBV20-1 and J usage is TRBJ2-2; TRBD2 agrees at 8 bases. The length of the CDR3 is 15 residues. Losses at the gene ends were 2 bases for V and 1 base for J; bases not matched to a gene: 3. Germline CDR1 is DFQATT and CDR2 is SNEGSKA (reference sequence).

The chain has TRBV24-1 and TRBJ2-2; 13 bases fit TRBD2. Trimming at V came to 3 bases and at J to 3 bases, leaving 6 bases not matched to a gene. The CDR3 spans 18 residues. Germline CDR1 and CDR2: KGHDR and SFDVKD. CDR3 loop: CATSDQRTSGRYTGELFF. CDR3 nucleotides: TGTGCCACCAGTGATCAAAGGACTAGCGGGAGATACACCGGGGAGCTGTTTTTT.

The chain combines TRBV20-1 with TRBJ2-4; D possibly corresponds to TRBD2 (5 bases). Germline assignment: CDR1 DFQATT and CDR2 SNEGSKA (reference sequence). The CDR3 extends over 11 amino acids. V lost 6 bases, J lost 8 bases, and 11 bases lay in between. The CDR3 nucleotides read TGCAGTGCCACTAGTATAGACATTCAGTACTTC. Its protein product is CSATSIDIQYF.

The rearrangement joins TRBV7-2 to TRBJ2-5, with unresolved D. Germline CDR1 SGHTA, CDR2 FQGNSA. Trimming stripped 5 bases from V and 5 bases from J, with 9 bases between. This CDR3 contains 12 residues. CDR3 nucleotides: TGTGCCAGCAGCCTGATGAGGGAGACCCAGTACTTC. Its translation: CASSLMRETQYF.

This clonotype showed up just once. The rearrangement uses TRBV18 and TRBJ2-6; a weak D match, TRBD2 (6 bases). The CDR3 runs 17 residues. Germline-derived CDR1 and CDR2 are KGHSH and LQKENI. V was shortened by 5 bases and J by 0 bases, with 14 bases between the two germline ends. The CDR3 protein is CASSKGGFISGANVLTF. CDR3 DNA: TGTGCCAGCTCAAAGGGAGGCTTTATCTCTGGGGCCAACGTCCTGACTTTC.

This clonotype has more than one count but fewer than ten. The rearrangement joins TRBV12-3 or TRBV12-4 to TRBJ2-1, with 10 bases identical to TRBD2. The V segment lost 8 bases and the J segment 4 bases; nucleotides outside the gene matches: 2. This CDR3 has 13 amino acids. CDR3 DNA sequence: TGTGCCAGCCGAGCGGGGGGGTACAATGAGCAGTTCTTC. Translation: CASRAGGYNEQFF.

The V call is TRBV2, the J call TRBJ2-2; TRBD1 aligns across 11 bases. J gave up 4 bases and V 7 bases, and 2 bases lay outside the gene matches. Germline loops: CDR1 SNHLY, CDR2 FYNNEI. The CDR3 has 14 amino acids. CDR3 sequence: CASTGTGGTGELFF. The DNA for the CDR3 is TGTGCCAGCACCGGGACAGGGGGCACCGGGGAGCTGTTTTTT.